The 5 T cell receptor beta chains below were found in one sample sequenced in a study of T cell repertoires in cytomegalovirus infection (dated by TCRdb to between 2019 and 2020). No antigens are known for them. What this sample's treatment or condition label stands for: in vitro stimulation with specific CMV peptide epitopes to enrich CMV-specific T cells. The sequencer was an Illumina HiSeq 1500. Using fastp at Q25 and MiXCR, TCRdb reprocessed the public reads and kept productive beta chains. Here each entry gathers all rows of one CDR3 protein and keeps the most common genes and DNA. The sample profile shows 450,000 to 600,000 distinct CDR3 sequences; roughly 42% of them were found once. The ten largest clonotypes hold about 45% of the sample. The material sequenced was cultured PBMCs, taken from culture after CMV antigen stimulation. Source of these receptors: a human donor in good health (CMV status not recorded). Some clones in this sample may be carry-over from other donors' samples.

The chain combines TRBV7-2 with TRBJ2-7; the D is unclear. The germline V gene has CDR1 SGHTA and CDR2 FQGNSA. Between the trimmed V and J ends, which lost 5 bases and 4 bases, there was a span of 6 bases. The CDR3 runs to 11 residues. Here the CDR3 DNA reads TGTGCCAGCAGCAACGGGTACGAGCAGTACTTC. Translated: CASSNGYEQYF.

The chain joins TRBV10-1 to TRBJ2-7; the match to TRBD1 covers 7 bases. This CDR3 region has 14 residues. From germline, CDR1 is WNHNN and CDR2 SYGVQD (reference sequence). J was trimmed by 10 bases and V by 0 bases; bases with no gene match: 9. Here the CDR3 reads CASSESWTGGLQYF. The CDR3 DNA is TGCGCCAGCAGTGAGTCTTGGACAGGAGGTCTACAGTACTTC.

The chain joins TRBV7-9 to TRBJ2-5, with TRBD2 identical over 9 bases. There are 17 residues in the CDR3. The germline V gene has CDR1 SEHNR and CDR2 FQNEAQ (reference sequence). V lost 1 base, J lost 3 bases, and 9 bases stayed unmatched. CDR3 nucleotide sequence: TGTGCCAGCAGCTTAGGATTAGCGGGGGCCCGTGAAGAGACCCAGTACTTC. It codes for CASSLGLAGAREETQYF.

This clonotype was picked up a small number of times. V usage is TRBV7-8 and J usage is TRBJ2-7; D unclear. Germline lookup yields CDR1 SGHVS and CDR2 FQNEAQ. CDR3 length equals 15 residues. Trimming pared 6 bases from V and 2 bases from J, leaving 17 bases between. The CDR3 DNA reads TGTGCCAGCAGTAACGCTATCGTGGGTCCCTACGAGCAGTACTTC. This sequence encodes CASSNAIVGPYEQYF.

This clonotype was counted at least ten times. This sequence joins TRBV7-2 and TRBJ1-1; no definite D call. The germline V and J ends were trimmed by 2 bases and 5 bases, with 9 bases remaining between them. Germline V gene lookup returns CDR1 SGHTA and CDR2 FQGNSA. The CDR3 contains 13 residues. The CDR3 loop is CASSLMGYTEAFF. The CDR3 DNA reads TGTGCCAGCAGCTTAATGGGTTATACTGAAGCTTTCTTT.